Listed here is a single T cell receptor beta chain. As yet, its antigen is unknown. Antiretroviral therapy had run roughly three months, about 14 weeks, before follow-up blood collection. All unsorted peripheral T cells were captured because whole blood was used without fractionation. This sample was included in a study of HIV-infected patients and healthy controls. Whole-study results and caveats: In healthy controls, MAIT alpha CDR3s were common; in HIV+ repertoires, severely depleted. Eight alpha and eight beta V genes differed significantly in mean usage between HIV-infected patients and controls.

Approximately 510 ng RNA was reverse transcribed with alpha and beta constant-region primers. Separate chain-specific third strand synthesis with multiplexing indices produced the alpha and beta libraries. TCRdb called the 5' RACE reads again in MiXCR, with one record for every CDR3 protein. The sample has about 15,000 distinct CDR3 sequences; 12% are singletons. The specimen was blood, collected during antiretroviral therapy. The receptor was derived from an adult with HIV infection. The donor label of this sample is uncertain.

The CDR3 coding sequence is TGTGCCAGCAGCGTTGACAGTTGGAACACTGAAGCTTTCTTT. Translating gives CASSVDSWNTEAFF. The chain joins TRBV9 to TRBJ1-1, with a possible D match to TRBD1 (5 bases). The germline V and J ends were trimmed by 2 bases and 1 base, with 9 bases remaining between them. The CDR3 totals 14 residues. CDR1 is SGDLS and CDR2 is YYNGEE in the germline V gene.